This T cell receptor (beta chain) comes out of a study of T-cell reconstitution after alpha-beta-depleted transplantation in children. This clonotype was seen ten or more times. With 4 bases removed from V and 0 bases from J, the gap between germline ends came to 12 bases. CDR3 length: 15 residues. Germline V gene data show CDR1 as MNHEY and CDR2 as SVGAGI. Library preparation (for TCRbeta) was performed with unique molecular identifiers. Using its own MiXCR run on the PCR reads, TCRdb lists one record per CDR3 protein. Of a few hundred thousand distinct CDR3 sequences in the sample, almost 10% are singletons; the top ten hold over 9%.

The clonotype comes from a human donor who donated a stem cell graft to a child with SCID. The rearrangement uses TRBV6-5 and TRBJ1-1; possibly TRBD1 for D (5 bases). This sample comprised PBMCs from the stem cell graft donor, obtained from the stem cell graft. The CDR3 spells CASSSGTAMNTEAFF. The CDR3 coding sequence is TGTGCCAGCAGTTCGGGGACGGCCATGAACACTGAAGCTTTCTTT.